The subject of this entry is one T cell receptor beta chain. Trimming removed 4 bases at V and 5 bases at J, with 12 bases between. CDR1 and CDR2 (germline): LNHDA, SQIVND (reference sequence). CDR3 length: 14 amino acids. This sample stems from a study of blood T cell repertoires in COVID-19. Study at large: The samples span acute and convalescent COVID-19 from the United States, Italy and Spain. T cells, B-cell-depleted T cells, or PBMCs supplied cDNA or gDNA.

Per the authors' pipeline: The assay estimated nucleated cells by amplifying reference gene primers. Using immunoSEQ multiplex PCR, the repertoire was profiled, and TCRdb retains in-frame clones only, with some absent. The D gene and trimming were derived from the DNA, and the V and J assignments and clone size from that table. The data show approximately 240,000 clones, approximately 79% seen once. The sequence was collected from a woman in her 40s with active or convalescent COVID-19. The chain recombines TRBV19 with TRBJ1-5, with a tentative D call TRBD1 (6 bases). Source material: peripheral blood. CDR3 bases: TGTGCCAGTAGTACGAGCAGGGGCGATCAGCCCCAGCATTTT. The encoded protein is CASSTSRGDQPQHF.